This TCR beta chain was captured by sequencing in a study of blood T cell repertoires in COVID-19. Study details: COVID-19 samples collected from the United States, Italy and Spain covered acute and convalescent phases.

There are 18 residues in the CDR3. CDR1 MNHEY and CDR2 SMNVEV come from the germline V gene (reference sequence). Trimming stripped 1 base from V and 2 bases from J, with 17 bases between. As handled by the study authors: Amplified reference gene primers provided the basis for estimating nucleated cell counts. Here immunoSEQ multiplex PCR was the method, and the copy in TCRdb shows in-frame clones only, minus some. Clone size and the V and J calls come from that table; the DNA yielded D and trimming. The sample has tens of thousands of clones, just over 85% seen once. This clonotype originated in a man in his 70s with active or convalescent COVID-19. This chain uses TRBV27 with TRBJ2-2; tentative D call: TRBD1 (6 bases). Source material: peripheral blood. CDR3 region: CASSLWTFPGQNTGELFF. CDR3 bases: TGTGCCAGCAGTTTATGGACCTTCCCGGGACAAAACACCGGGGAGCTGTTTTTT.